The 18 T cell receptor beta chains below were found in one sample sequenced in a study of CD8+ T cells in alopecia areata. TCR sequencing used cDNA made by reverse transcription of extracted RNA. TCRdb keeps only in-frame clones here, not all; method: immunoSEQ multiplex PCR. Of approximately 100,000 clones listed, 35% to 50% are singletons. The sequencing sample was made of CD4+ T cells sorted from blood. Receptors were obtained from a human donor with alopecia areata.

As concerns this clone: The junction shows a germline mismatch at one end, possibly a read error. This rearrangement joins TRBV30 to TRBJ1-2; 9 bases agree with TRBD1. The length of the CDR3 is 13 residues. CDR1 is GTSNPN, CDR2 SVGIG, per germline (reference sequence). The CDR3: CAWEGQPGQGSSF. As DNA, the CDR3 is TGTGCCTGGGAGGGGCAACCGGGACAGGGATCTTCTTTC.

J is TRBJ1-5 and V is TRBV29-1; a possible D gene is TRBD1 (5 bases). CDR3 length: 13 residues. V lost 7 bases and J 0 bases, leaving 10 bases between the germline ends. Germline-derived CDR1 and CDR2 are SQVTM and ANQGSEA. The CDR3 region is CSARGDSNQPQHF. The CDR3 DNA sequence: TGCAGCGCTCGGGGGGATAGCAATCAGCCCCAGCATTTT.

This clone was counted only a few times. J is TRBJ2-7 and V is TRBV14; maybe TRBD1 (5 bases). With 5 bases removed from V and 2 bases from J, the gap between germline ends came to 13 bases. The CDR3 runs 14 residues. Germline CDR1 reads SGHDN; CDR2 reads FVKESK. CDR3 protein: CASSSRSGPYEQYF. CDR3 bases: TGTGCCAGCAGCTCTCGGTCAGGGCCCTACGAGCAGTACTTC.

This clone was detected a few times. The chain uses TRBV29-1 and TRBJ2-1; the D is unclear. Germline values: CDR1 SQVTM, CDR2 ANQGSEA. V lost 4 bases and J lost 5, with 9 bases in between. This CDR3 contains 12 residues. CDR3 residues: CSVVYNDNEQFF. CDR3 nucleotides: TGCAGCGTTGTGTACAACGACAATGAGCAGTTCTTC.

The CDR3 here is CATGTSGPYEQYF. In DNA, the CDR3 is TGTGCCACGGGGACTAGCGGACCCTACGAGCAGTACTTC. The chain recombines TRBV27 with TRBJ2-7; 11 bases fit TRBD2. The V and J ends lost 10 bases and 2 bases, in that order; junction bases with no gene match: 4. This CDR3 is built from 13 residues. Germline CDR1 is MNHEY and CDR2 is SMNVEV (reference sequence).

The rearrangement links TRBV7-2 to TRBJ2-7; D is tentatively TRBD1 or TRBD2 (5 bases each). This CDR3 comprises 14 residues. Per germline, CDR1 SGHTA and CDR2 FQGNSA. Trimming shortened V by 6 bases and J by 0 bases, and 12 bases separated the two germline ends. Here the CDR3 reads CASRPGTVSYEQYF. CDR3 nucleotide sequence: TGTGCCAGCAGGCCCGGGACCGTCTCCTACGAGCAGTACTTC.

V usage is TRBV9 and J usage is TRBJ1-2, with D hard to call. Trimming took 0 bases from V and 7 from J, leaving 10 bases between them. The CDR3 length is 13 residues. CDR1 SGDLS and CDR2 YYNGEE come from the germline V gene. CDR3 DNA sequence: TGTGCCAGCAGCGTAGGGAGGGAGGCTGGCTACACCTTC. This sequence encodes CASSVGREAGYTF.

This clone was seen a handful of times. V and J are TRBV10-2 and TRBJ1-4; 7 bases align to TRBD1. Germline V CDR1 and CDR2: WSHSY, SAAADI. The trim removed 6 bases at V and 10 bases at J, leaving 8 bases unmatched. This CDR3 has 13 residues. In DNA, the CDR3 is TGCGCCAGCAGCATGGACAGGACGGGAAAACTGTTTTTT. The encoded protein is CASSMDRTGKLFF.

The chain has TRBV27 and TRBJ1-1; tentative D call: TRBD1 (5 bases). Germline CDR1 MNHEY, CDR2 SMNVEV (reference sequence). This CDR3 has 12 residues. The V end lost 6 bases, the J end lost 4 bases, and 9 bases lay between the germline ends. This CDR3 is CASRGLVTEAFF. Here the CDR3 DNA reads TGTGCCAGCAGGGGACTGGTCACTGAAGCTTTCTTT.

This clone came up a few times. The chain recombines TRBV7-8 with TRBJ2-1, with TRBD2 matching 8 bases. The CDR3 loop spans 13 amino acids. Germline lookup yields CDR1 SGHVS and CDR2 FQNEAQ. The V segment lost 10 bases and the J segment 9 bases; nucleotides outside the gene matches: 11. The CDR3 DNA follows: TGTGCCATCTCCGGGACTAGTGGCGGTGAGCAGTTCTTC. As protein: CAISGTSGGEQFF.

This clone was seen a handful of times. The gene calls are TRBV6-6 and TRBJ1-2; 7 bases fit TRBD1. The trim removed 6 bases at V and 8 bases at J, leaving 9 bases unmatched. The CDR3 sequence is 13 residues long. Per germline, CDR1 MNHNY and CDR2 SVGAGI (reference sequence). CDR3 DNA: TGTGCCAGCAGGCGACAGGGAGCTAGCGGCTACACCTTC. It is translated as CASRRQGASGYTF.

The sample holds a few counts of this clone. CDR3 in DNA: TGTGCCAGCAGCTTAAGTCCCACAGAAGAGACCCAGTACTTC. Protein: CASSLSPTEETQYF. This chain connects TRBV5-5 to TRBJ2-5, with unresolved D. The ends were cut back, 2 bases at V and 3 bases at J, with 11 bases in the middle. CDR1 and CDR2 from the germline V gene are SGHKS and YYEKEE (reference sequence). The CDR3 extends over 14 amino acids.

This clone has a handful of counts. The sample carries other DNA sequences with the same CDR3. The rearrangement links TRBV29-1 to TRBJ2-3; TRBD2 matches 7 bases. This CDR3 is 13 amino acids long. Germline V gene sequence: CDR1 SQVTM, CDR2 ANQGSEA. V shed 4 bases and J 3 bases; nucleotides not matched to a gene: 4. The CDR3 loop reads CSVGGSGTDTQYF. The CDR3 nucleotides read TGCAGCGTTGGCGGGAGTGGGACAGATACGCAGTATTTT.

V usage is TRBV30 and J usage is TRBJ2-7; TRBD2 is a possible D gene (6 bases). The CDR3 loop spans 13 amino acids. Deletions cut 2 bases from V and 3 bases from J, with 11 bases between. Per germline, CDR1 GTSNPN and CDR2 SVGIG (reference sequence). CDR3 DNA: TGTGCCTGGAGTCGGGGACTCTACTACGAGCAGTACTTC. Translated, it gives CAWSRGLYYEQYF.

This clone has just a few counts. This chain connects TRBV28 to TRBJ2-3; D might be TRBD1 or TRBD2, each matching 5 bases. V was trimmed by 5 bases and J by 4 bases, leaving 16 bases between them. The CDR3 length is 15 residues. Germline V CDR1 and CDR2: MDHEN, SYDVKM. The CDR3 is CASSARDGPADTQYF. Here the CDR3 DNA reads TGTGCCAGCAGTGCCCGGGACGGTCCCGCAGATACGCAGTATTTT.

This clone came up a few times. The CDR3 sequence: CSVGEGGTTDTQYF. The DNA for the CDR3 is TGCAGCGTTGGGGAGGGGGGTACCACAGATACGCAGTATTTT. The chain joins TRBV29-1 to TRBJ2-3, with a possible D match to TRBD2 (7 bases). V was trimmed by 4 bases and J by 2 bases, leaving 13 bases between them. In germline, CDR1 is SQVTM, CDR2 ANQGSEA. The CDR3 runs 14 residues.

This clone was counted a few times. The J gene is TRBJ2-3, the V gene TRBV5-1, with TRBD2 identical over 7 bases. This CDR3 spans 12 amino acids. With 7 bases clipped from V and 6 bases from J, the junction kept 5 bases outside the gene matches. Germline lookup yields CDR1 SGHRS and CDR2 YFSETQ. The CDR3 loop reads CASGQGGDTQYF. In DNA form, the CDR3 reads TGCGCCAGCGGCCAGGGAGGGGATACGCAGTATTTT.

This clone was detected only a few times. The rearrangement links TRBV4-3 to TRBJ2-3; 10 positions agree with TRBD2. Trimming at V came to 0 bases and at J to 0 bases, leaving 6 bases not matched to a gene. The CDR3 extends over 18 amino acids. CDR1 and CDR2 (germline): LGHNA, YSLEER. The CDR3, as DNA: TGCGCCAGCAGCCAAGATAGGCTAGCGGGGGATAGCACAGATACGCAGTATTTT. Protein product: CASSQDRLAGDSTDTQYF.